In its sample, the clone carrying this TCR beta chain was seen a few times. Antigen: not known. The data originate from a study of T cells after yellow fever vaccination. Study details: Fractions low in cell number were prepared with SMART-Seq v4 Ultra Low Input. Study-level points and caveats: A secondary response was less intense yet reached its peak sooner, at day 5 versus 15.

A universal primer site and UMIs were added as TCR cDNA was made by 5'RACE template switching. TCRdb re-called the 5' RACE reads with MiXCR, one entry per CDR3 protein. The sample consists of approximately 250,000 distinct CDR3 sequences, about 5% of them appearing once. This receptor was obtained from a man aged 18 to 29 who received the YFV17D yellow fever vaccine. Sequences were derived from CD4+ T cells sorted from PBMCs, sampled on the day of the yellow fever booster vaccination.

The CDR3 sequence is CASRESGGAYNEQFF. CDR3 coding DNA: TGCGCCAGCAGGGAGAGCGGGGGGGCATACAATGAGCAGTTCTTC. J is TRBJ2-1 and V is TRBV5-1; 10 bases align to TRBD2. This CDR3 is 15 amino acids long. J lost 4 bases, V lost 5 bases, and 6 bases had no gene match. Germline V lookup: CDR1 SGHRS, CDR2 YFSETQ.